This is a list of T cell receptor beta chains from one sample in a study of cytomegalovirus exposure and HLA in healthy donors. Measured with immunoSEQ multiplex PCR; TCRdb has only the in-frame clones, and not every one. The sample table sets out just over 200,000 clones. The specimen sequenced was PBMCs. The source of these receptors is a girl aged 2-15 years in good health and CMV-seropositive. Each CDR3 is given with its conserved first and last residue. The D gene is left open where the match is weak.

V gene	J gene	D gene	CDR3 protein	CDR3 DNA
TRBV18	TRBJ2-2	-	CASTLKAGPGELFF	TGTGCCAGCACTTTAAAGGCAGGGCCCGGGGAGCTGTTTTTT
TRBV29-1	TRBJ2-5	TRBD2	CSVVNRGGETQYF	TGCAGCGTTGTAAATCGGGGGGGGGAGACCCAGTACTTC
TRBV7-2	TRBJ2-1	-	CASSGSRNEQFF	TGTGCCAGCAGCGGGAGTCGGAATGAGCAGTTCTTC
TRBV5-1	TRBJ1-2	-	CASSLGDSYGYTF	TGCGCCAGCAGCTTAGGGGATAGCTATGGCTACACCTTC
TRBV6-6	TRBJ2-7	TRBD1	CASSLHRDRGHEQYF	TGTGCCAGCAGTCTGCACCGGGACAGGGGCCACGAGCAGTACTTC
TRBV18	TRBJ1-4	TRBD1	CASSPNRDSNEKLFF	TGTGCCAGCTCACCTAACCGGGACAGTAATGAAAAACTGTTTTTT
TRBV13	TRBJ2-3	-	CASSGSGGRDTDTQYF	TGTGCCAGCAGCGGGAGTGGCGGGCGCGACACAGATACGCAGTATTTT
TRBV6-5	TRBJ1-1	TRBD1	CASRWTGGEGAEAFF	TGTGCCAGCAGGTGGACAGGGGGCGAGGGGGCTGAAGCTTTCTTT
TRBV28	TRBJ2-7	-	CASRPLPVTHEQYF	TGTGCCAGCAGACCCTTACCGGTTACCCACGAGCAGTACTTC
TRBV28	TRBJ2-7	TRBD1	CASSAPGQYYEQYF	TGTGCCAGCAGCGCGCCGGGACAGTACTACGAGCAGTACTTC
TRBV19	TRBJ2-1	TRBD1	CASSMMGQGGVYNEQFF	TGTGCCAGTAGTATGATGGGACAGGGAGGGGTTTACAATGAGCAGTTCTTC
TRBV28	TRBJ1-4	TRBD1	CASSLDGGQANEKLFF	TGTGCCAGCAGTTTGGACGGGGGACAGGCTAATGAAAAACTGTTTTTT
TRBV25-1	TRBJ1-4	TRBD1	CASSGDRAWRTNEKLFF	TGTGCCAGCAGTGGAGACAGGGCTTGGCGGACTAATGAAAAACTGTTTTTT
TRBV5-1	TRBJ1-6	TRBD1	CASSFSRQGGSYNSPLHF	TGCGCCAGCAGCTTTTCCCGACAGGGTGGGTCCTATAATTCACCCCTCCACTTT
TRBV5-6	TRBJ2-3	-	CASSLSRGGSTDTQYF	TGTGCCAGCAGCTTGTCTAGGGGTGGCAGCACAGATACGCAGTATTTT
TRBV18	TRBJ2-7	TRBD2	CASSSNGLAGGNSYEQYF	TGTGCCAGCTCATCAAATGGACTAGCGGGAGGGAACTCCTACGAGCAGTACTTC
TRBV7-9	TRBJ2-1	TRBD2	CASSLALAGVNEQFF	TGTGCCAGCAGCCTCGCTCTAGCGGGAGTGAATGAGCAGTTCTTC
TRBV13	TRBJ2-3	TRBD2	CASSSRLRTSGRGTDTQYF	TGTGCCAGCAGCTCCCGACTAAGGACTAGCGGGAGGGGCACAGATACGCAGTATTTT
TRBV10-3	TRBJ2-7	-	CAISEGTGLYEQYF	TGTGCCATCAGTGAGGGCACAGGACTATACGAGCAGTACTTC
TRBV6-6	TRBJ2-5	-	CASTPRSSGQETQYF	TGTGCCAGCACCCCCCGGAGTAGCGGTCAAGAGACCCAGTACTTC
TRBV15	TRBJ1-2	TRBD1	CATSRRTGGDGYTF	TGTGCCACCAGCAGACGAACAGGGGGCGATGGCTACACCTTC
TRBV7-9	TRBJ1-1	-	CASSLEEDTEAFF	TGTGCCAGCAGCTTAGAAGAGGACACTGAAGCTTTCTTT
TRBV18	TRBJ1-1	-	CASSPSHRKPGQNMNTEAFF	TGTGCCAGTTCACCGTCCCACCGCAAACCGGGACAAAACATGAACACTGAAGCTTTCTTT
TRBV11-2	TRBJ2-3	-	CASSLAGDTQYF	TGTGCCAGCAGCCTCGCGGGGGATACGCAGTATTTT